This is a list of T cell receptor beta chains from one sample in a study of blood T cells in healthy people across ages. TCRdb redid the calling of the 5' RACE reads with MiXCR, one entry per CDR3 protein. The sample contains about 970,000 distinct CDR3 sequences, about 51% of which appear only once. Sequenced material: blood. The receptor set was obtained from a woman aged 55-70 years in good health. Both conserved end residues are part of each CDR3. A D gene is named only where the DNA matches it firmly. Only part of the rows carry a size: once, few, many, or a class if the clone is expanded.

TRBV6-2/TRBV6-3	TRBJ1-2	-	TRBD1	TGTGCCAGCAGTTACTCGGGACAGCATGGTGGCTACACCTTC	CASSYSGQHGGYTF
TRBV12-3/TRBV12-4	TRBJ1-5	-	-	TGTGCCAGCAGTGTACGAACTTTTCAGCCCCAGCATTTT	CASSVRTFQPQHF
TRBV9	TRBJ2-3	-	TRBD2	TGTGCCAGCAGCGTAGCGCGGACTAGCGGTAGCACAGATACGCAGTATTTT	CASSVARTSGSTDTQYF
TRBV15	TRBJ2-3	-	-	TGTGCCACCAGCAGAGATACTAGGGGACGAGCGCAGTATTTT	CATSRDTRGRAQYF
TRBV5-1	TRBJ2-2	-	-	TGCGCCAGCGGATTGAACACCGGGGAGCTGTTTTTT	CASGLNTGELFF
TRBV7-7	TRBJ2-5	few	TRBD1	TGTGCCAGCAGCAAAGACAGGGTAGAGACCCAGTACTTC	CASSKDRVETQYF
TRBV20-1	TRBJ2-7	-	-	TGCAGTGCTATTCCAGGCCCCTACGAGCAGTACTTC	CSAIPGPYEQYF
TRBV5-1	TRBJ2-1	-	TRBD1	TGCGCCAGCAGCTTTCCCTCGGGACAGAACTACAATGAGCAGTTCTTC	CASSFPSGQNYNEQFF
TRBV7-2	TRBJ2-7	few	-	TGTGCCAGCAGCTTATATTCGGGAACTACCTACGAGCAGTACTTC	CASSLYSGTTYEQYF
TRBV7-2	TRBJ2-3	-	-	TGTGCCAGCAGCTTACAGGGGAACGAGATAGATACGCAGTATTTT	CASSLQGNEIDTQYF
TRBV20-1	TRBJ2-7	-	TRBD1	TGCAGTGCTAGAGACGGGGACAGGGGTTTCGGAGAGACCCAGTACTTT	CSARDGDRGFGETQYF
TRBV3-1	TRBJ2-3	-	TRBD2	TGTGCCAGCAGCCAAGAAATTCGACTAGCGGGAGGACCTAGCACAGATACGCAGTATTTT	CASSQEIRLAGGPSTDTQYF
TRBV2	TRBJ2-7	-	TRBD2	TGTGCCAGCAGTGCGACTAGCGGGAGGTTCGGTACCTACGAGCAGTACTTC	CASSATSGRFGTYEQYF
TRBV20-1	TRBJ2-7	-	-	TGCAGTGCTAGGTACTTCGCGGACGAGCAGTACTTC	CSARYFADEQYF
TRBV29-1	TRBJ2-7	-	TRBD2	TGCAGCGTCCGGGGCGGGGGGCGCTCCGAGCAGTACTTC	CSVRGGGRSEQYF
TRBV20-1	TRBJ1-2	-	TRBD1	TGCAGTGCTGCCGGGACAGGGGACTATGGCTACACCTTC	CSAAGTGDYGYTF
TRBV20-1	TRBJ2-7	few	-	TGCAGTGCTGGACCGGGACCCCGGAGGGACTACGAGCAGTACTTC	CSAGPGPRRDYEQYF
TRBV7-8	TRBJ2-7	few	-	TGTGCCACCTCATCCAGGGGACTACCCTACGAGCAGTACTTC	CATSSRGLPYEQYF
TRBV6-1	TRBJ2-4	once	-	TGTGCCAGCAGTGAAGATGCAGGCCTAGCCAAAAACATTCAGTACTTC	CASSEDAGLAKNIQYF
TRBV29-1	TRBJ1-2	-	TRBD1	TGCGGCGTTGAAGGGTTAGGGGGACAGCCCGTTTATGGCTACACCTTC	CGVEGLGGQPVYGYTF
TRBV12-3/TRBV12-4	TRBJ2-1	-	TRBD2	TGTGCCAGCAGAAAAGCGGGGTCTAGCTACAATGAGCAGTTCTTC	CASRKAGSSYNEQFF
TRBV29-1	TRBJ1-6	few	-	TGCAGCGTTGGGACAGATAATTCACCCCTCCACTTT	CSVGTDNSPLHF
TRBV9	TRBJ2-1	-	TRBD2	TGTGCCAGCAGCGTAGTTCTAGCGGGAGCCTACAATGAGCAGTTCTTC	CASSVVLAGAYNEQFF
TRBV20-1	TRBJ1-5	-	-	TGCAGTGCTAGTGGCCAGACAAATCAGCCCCAGCATTTT	CSASGQTNQPQHF
TRBV20-1	TRBJ2-3	-	-	TGCAGTGCTAAGGTAGCGGACACAGATACGCAGTATTTT	CSAKVADTDTQYF
TRBV19	TRBJ2-5	few	-	TGTGCCAGTGGGACGGGAGCTCAAGAGACCCAGTACTTC	CASGTGAQETQYF
TRBV20-1	TRBJ1-1	-	-	TGCAGTGCTAGTTATTATGAAGCTTTCTTT	CSASYYEAFF
TRBV6-2/TRBV6-3	TRBJ1-2	few	-	TGTGCCAGCAGTGCGGGTCTTGGGCGAGGCTATGGCTACACCTTC	CASSAGLGRGYGYTF
TRBV6-5	TRBJ2-7	-	TRBD2	TGTGCCAGCAGTAAATCAGCGGGAGGGCCATACGAGCAGTACTTC	CASSKSAGGPYEQYF
TRBV25-1	TRBJ2-7	few	-	TGTGCCAGCAGTGAATTCAGTTTCCAGCAGTACTTC	CASSEFSFQQYF
TRBV12-3/TRBV12-4	TRBJ1-4	few	TRBD1	TGTGCCAGCAGTACCGGGACAGGGGGCAAAAAACTGTTTTTT	CASSTGTGGKKLFF
TRBV20-1	TRBJ1-6	-	-	TGCAGTGCTAGAGATCCGTCTGGCCCGGGTTCACCCCTCCACTTT	CSARDPSGPGSPLHF
TRBV5-1	TRBJ2-5	-	TRBD2	TGCGCCAGCAGCTCGCCCGGGACTACTAAAGAGACCCAGTACTTC	CASSSPGTTKETQYF
TRBV7-2	TRBJ1-2	once	-	TGTGCCAGCAGCTTAAACGTTGATGGCTACACCTTC	CASSLNVDGYTF
TRBV9	TRBJ1-2	once	-	TGTGCCAGTTGGGCTGGCGGAGCTTCGGCGGGCTACACCTTC	CASWAGGASAGYTF
TRBV4-1	TRBJ2-7	-	TRBD1	TGCGCCACAGGGACAGTTTCTGACGAGCAGTACTTC	CATGTVSDEQYF
TRBV6-1	TRBJ2-3	-	TRBD1	TGTGCCAGCAAGGGACAGTACTCATCTGTAGGAGATACGCAGTATTTT	CASKGQYSSVGDTQYF
TRBV2	TRBJ1-5	-	-	TGTGCCAGCAGCGTATCCTATCAGCCCCAGCATTTT	CASSVSYQPQHF
TRBV7-6	TRBJ2-7	-	-	TGTGCCAGCAGCTCCGGGCCCCGTAACGAGCAGTACTTC	CASSSGPRNEQYF
TRBV7-2	TRBJ2-5	-	-	TGTGCCAGCAACGGACAGCTCCAAGAGACCCAGTACTTC	CASNGQLQETQYF
TRBV6-6	TRBJ2-3	few	TRBD2	TGTGCCAGCAGGCTTCCGGCTAGCGGGAAATCAGATACGCAGTATTTT	CASRLPASGKSDTQYF
TRBV7-9	TRBJ2-3	-	TRBD2	TGTGCCAGCAGCTCGGGACTAGCGGGAGTTTGGACAGATACGCAGTATTTT	CASSSGLAGVWTDTQYF